Shown below are 15 T cell receptor beta chains from a single sample sequenced in a study of T-cell reconstitution after alpha-beta-depleted transplantation in children (TCRdb year 2016). Taken with the paper, the label for treatment or condition translates to: allogeneic hematopoietic cell transplantation with graft depleted of TCRalphabeta T cells and CD19 B cells. Libraries were made using PCR. TCRdb lists the instrument as Illumina HiSeq 2500. Molecular barcoding was employed in the preparation of TCR libraries, with unique molecular identifiers being used to normalize TCRbeta repertoire quantification. TCRdb reran the public reads through fastp at Q25 and MiXCR, keeping productive beta chains. Each record represents a unique CDR3 protein, reported with the most common genes and DNA among its rows. The sample yields 17,000 or so distinct CDR3 sequences; around 12% were counted once. The ten largest clones capture approximately 71% of the sample.

The specimen comprised PBMCs, mostly from graft donor cells, sampled 180 days after TCRalphabeta/CD19-depleted stem cell transplant. The receptors derive from a boy less than two years old who had a stem cell transplant for Wiskott-Aldrich syndrome, so the T cells may come from the graft donor.

In this sample, this clonotype turned up many times. This rearrangement joins TRBV5-6 to TRBJ2-5, with 9 bases matching TRBD2. The trim removed 0 bases at V and 2 bases at J, leaving 8 bases unmatched. Germline V gene lookup returns CDR1 SGHDT and CDR2 YYEEEE. There are 17 residues in the CDR3. The CDR3 spells CASSLGHPTSGQETQYF. The CDR3 DNA reads as TGTGCCAGCAGCTTGGGACACCCGACTAGCGGACAAGAGACCCAGTACTTC.

Concerning this clonotype itself: One junction end does not reproduce the germline sequence, and a read error may be involved. This chain uses TRBV7-7 with TRBJ2-3, with D possibly TRBD2 on 6 matching bases. The CDR3 is 14 amino acids. Germline loops: CDR1 SSHAT, CDR2 FNYEAQ (reference sequence). In DNA form, the CDR3 reads TGTGCTAGCAGCCGAAGCGGGCGCACAGATACGCAGTATTTT. It is translated as CASSRSGRTDTQYF. Based on the CDR3 plus reference TRBV7-7 and TRBJ2-3, the full variable domain is GAGVSQSPRYKVTKRGQDVTLRCDPISSHATLYWYQQALGQGPEFLTYFNYEAQPDKSGLPSDRFSAERPEGSISTLTIQRTEQRDSAMYRCASSRSGRTDTQYFGPGTRLTVL.

Note on this clonotype: The junction does not match germline at one end; this may be a read error. As DNA, the CDR3 is TGTGCCATCGGTGAGTCGGAACAGAACACCGGGGAGCTGTTTTTT. It codes for CAIGESEQNTGELFF. The V call is TRBV10-3, the J call TRBJ2-2, with D hard to call. CDR1 is ENHRY and CDR2 is SYGVKD in the germline V gene. This CDR3 comprises 15 residues.

V and J are TRBV12-3 or TRBV12-4 and TRBJ2-7; D call uncertain. This CDR3 has 13 amino acids. With 6 bases removed from V and 0 bases from J, the gap between germline ends came to 9 bases. The CDR3 nucleotides read TGTGCCAGCAGCGGCAGCATCTCCTACGAGCAGTACTTC. Translation gives CASSGSISYEQYF.

J is TRBJ2-7 and V is TRBV29-1, with D maybe TRBD2 (6 bases). Germline V CDR1 and CDR2: SQVTM, ANQGSEA. This CDR3 contains 13 residues. Trimming shortened V by 5 bases and J by 5 bases, and 16 bases separated the two germline ends. The CDR3 protein is CSVSGTLTHEQYF. The CDR3 bases are TGCAGCGTTTCCGGGACTCTCACCCACGAGCAGTACTTC.

The chain couples TRBV4-3 to TRBJ2-1, with TRBD2 matching over 8 bases. The CDR3 loop spans 14 amino acids. Germline assignment: CDR1 LGHNA and CDR2 YSLEER. The junction had 5 bases not matched to a gene; V was cut back by 0 bases and J by 10 bases. CDR3 loop: CASSQDRAGVEQFF. The CDR3 coding sequence is TGCGCCAGCAGCCAAGATAGAGCGGGAGTGGAGCAGTTCTTC.

This clonotype has just a few counts. The chain couples TRBV28 to TRBJ1-5; D may be TRBD1 (5 bases). The CDR3 loop spans 15 amino acids. In germline, CDR1 is MDHEN, CDR2 SYDVKM. V was clipped by 5 bases and J by 9 bases, with 20 bases between them. The CDR3: CASSLRDLVRGPQHF. The CDR3 nucleotides are TGTGCCAGCAGTCTAAGGGACCTTGTTCGGGGGCCCCAGCATTTT.

This clonotype was observed many times. The chain links TRBV11-2 to TRBJ2-2; the match to TRBD2 covers 11 bases. The CDR3 has 16 residues. Germline CDR1 reads SGHAT; CDR2 reads FQNNGV. Trimming took 3 bases from V and 5 from J; bases not matched to a gene: 5. The CDR3 bases are TGTGCCAGCAGCTTGACCGGGACTAGCGGTACCGGGGAGCTGTTTTTT. Amino acid sequence: CASSLTGTSGTGELFF.

This clonotype appeared many times. This chain uses TRBV5-1 with TRBJ2-5, with a possible D match to TRBD2 (6 bases). CDR1 is SGHRS and CDR2 is YFSETQ in the germline V gene. V gave up 3 bases and J gave up 2 bases, with 8 bases separating them. CDR3 length: 13 residues. The DNA for the CDR3 is TGCGCCAGCAGCTACCGGGAGCAAGAGACCCAGTACTTC. It translates to CASSYREQETQYF.

This clonotype ranks as medium-sized. The chain has TRBV7-9 and TRBJ1-1; D is undetermined. The CDR3 runs to 15 residues. The germline gives CDR1 SEHNR, CDR2 FQNEAQ (reference sequence). V was cut by 5 bases and J by 1 base, with 14 bases left in between. Here the CDR3 DNA reads TGTGCCAGCAGCCTCTTAGGCCTCCAGAACACTGAAGCTTTCTTT. This sequence encodes CASSLLGLQNTEAFF.

This rearrangement joins TRBV5-4 to TRBJ1-1; unclear D gene. Deletions cut 0 bases from V and 3 bases from J, with 12 bases between. CDR1 SGHNT and CDR2 YYREEE come from the germline V gene (reference sequence). The CDR3 has 15 amino acids. The DNA of the CDR3 is TGTGCCAGCAGCTTGGGAGTAGTTAGGGACACTGAAGCTTTCTTT. This codes for CASSLGVVRDTEAFF.

The CDR3 DNA follows: TGTGCCAGCAGCGGCCGGGACAGGGGATCGGTTAATTCACCCCTCCACTTT. As protein: CASSGRDRGSVNSPLHF. The chain uses TRBV21-1 and TRBJ1-6; the listed D gene, TRBD1, was not tested against the DNA. TRBV21-1 is tagged as a pseudogene. The CDR3 has 17 amino acids.

This chain uses TRBV5-6 with TRBJ2-1, with D unclear. Germline CDR1 and CDR2: SGHDT and YYEEEE. This CDR3 is built from 11 residues. The V gene lost 3 bases and the J gene lost 12 bases, with 10 bases spanning the gap. CDR3 region: CASSSRLLQFF. DNA of the CDR3: TGTGCCAGCAGCTCAAGATTACTGCAGTTCTTC.

V and J are TRBV7-9 and TRBJ1-2; unclear D gene. The CDR3 extends over 12 amino acids. Germline CDR1 SEHNR, CDR2 FQNEAQ (reference sequence). Trimming took 4 bases from V and 7 from J, leaving 10 bases between them. In DNA, the CDR3 is TGTGCCAGCAGCTCACCCGTCGGTGGCTACACCTTC. Encoded protein: CASSSPVGGYTF.

This clonotype was counted at least ten times. The V gene is TRBV7-9, the J gene TRBJ2-2; D uncertain. V dropped 2 bases and J dropped 6 bases, with 7 bases sitting between them. This CDR3 comprises 13 residues. Per germline, CDR1 SEHNR and CDR2 FQNEAQ (reference sequence). CDR3 in amino acids: CASSLWVAGELFF. The CDR3 DNA reads as TGTGCCAGCAGCTTATGGGTCGCCGGGGAGCTGTTTTTT.